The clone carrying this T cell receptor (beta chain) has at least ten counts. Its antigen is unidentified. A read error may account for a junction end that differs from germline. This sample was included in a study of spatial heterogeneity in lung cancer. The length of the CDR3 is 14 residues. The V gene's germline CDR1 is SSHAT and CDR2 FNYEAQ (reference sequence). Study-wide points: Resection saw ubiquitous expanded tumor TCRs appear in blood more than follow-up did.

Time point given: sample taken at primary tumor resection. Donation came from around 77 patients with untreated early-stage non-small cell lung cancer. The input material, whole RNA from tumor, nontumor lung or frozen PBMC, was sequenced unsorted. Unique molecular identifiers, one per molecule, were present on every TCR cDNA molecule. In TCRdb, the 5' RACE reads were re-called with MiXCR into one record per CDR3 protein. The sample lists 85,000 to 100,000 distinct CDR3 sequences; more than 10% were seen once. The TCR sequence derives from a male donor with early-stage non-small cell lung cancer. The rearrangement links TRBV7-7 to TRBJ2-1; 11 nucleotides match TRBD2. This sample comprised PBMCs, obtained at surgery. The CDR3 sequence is CASSLGTSGNEQFF. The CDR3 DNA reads TGTGCTAGCAGCTTAGGGACTAGCGGCAATGAGCAGTTCTTC.